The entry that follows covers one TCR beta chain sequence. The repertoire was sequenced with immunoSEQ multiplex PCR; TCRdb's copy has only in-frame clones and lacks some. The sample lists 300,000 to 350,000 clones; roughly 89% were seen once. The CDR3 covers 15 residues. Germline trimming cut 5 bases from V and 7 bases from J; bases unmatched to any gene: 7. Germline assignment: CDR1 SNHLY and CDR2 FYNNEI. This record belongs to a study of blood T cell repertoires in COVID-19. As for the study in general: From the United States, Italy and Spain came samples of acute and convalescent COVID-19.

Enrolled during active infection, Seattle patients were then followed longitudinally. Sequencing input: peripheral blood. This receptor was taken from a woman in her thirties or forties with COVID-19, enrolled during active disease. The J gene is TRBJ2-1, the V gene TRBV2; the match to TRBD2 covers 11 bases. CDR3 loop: CASSLLAGAGNEQFF. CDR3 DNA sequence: TGTGCCAGCAGTCTACTAGCGGGGGCCGGGAATGAGCAGTTCTTC.